These 22 T cell receptor beta chains were all obtained from the same sample, sequenced in a study of cytomegalovirus exposure and HLA in healthy donors (dated 2017 in TCRdb). Library preparation was by the immunoSEQ multiplex PCR assay. A mixture of 60 forward primers for TCR Vbeta segments and 13 reverse primers for TCR Jbeta segments was used in the multiplex PCR. This immuneACCESS table, as held by TCRdb, lists in-frame sequences with V and J called but not all clones. Of the missing ones, under half trace to an unresolved V gene in checked studies; the others have no known cause. Per the sample table, the count is some 110,000 clones. Of the sample, approximately 1% falls within the top ten clones. Sequencing was carried out using PBMCs. These receptors originate from a man younger than 30 in good health and CMV-seronegative.

V usage is TRBV25-1 and J usage is TRBJ2-7, with a tentative D call TRBD1 (9 bases). Trimming removed 5 bases from V and 3 bases from J, with 23 bases in between. CDR3 size: 17 residues. The germline gives CDR1 MGHDK, CDR2 SYGVNS. The chain's CDR3 is CASSPGGDRVPHYEQYF. For the CDR3, the DNA is TGTGCCAGCAGTCCCGGGGGGGACAGGGTTCCCCACTACGAGCAGTACTTC.

The chain uses TRBV10-3 and TRBJ2-2; D possibly corresponds to TRBD2 (6 bases). The CDR3 is made up of 13 amino acids. CDR1 and CDR2 from the germline V gene are ENHRY and SYGVKD. Trimming took off 4 bases at V and 13 bases at J, with 16 bases between the two ends. The CDR3 bases are TGTGCCATCAGTGGGGGGACTCCTCTTGCGCTGTTTTTT. It codes for CAISGGTPLALFF.

Points on this clone: The sample has other DNA sequences that encode this CDR3 too. The chain carries TRBV6-5 and TRBJ2-2; no firm D call. The CDR3 runs to 12 residues. V shed 4 bases and J shed 3 bases, with 3 bases lying between them. Germline V gives CDR1 MNHEY, CDR2 SVGAGI. CDR3 in DNA: TGTGCCAGCAGTTCGGACACCGGGGAGCTGTTTTTT. Translated, it gives CASSSDTGELFF.

This chain connects TRBV4-1 to TRBJ1-4, with TRBD1 matching over 7 bases. The CDR3 has 17 residues. Per germline, CDR1 MGHRA and CDR2 YSYEKL. J was trimmed by 5 bases and V by 3 bases; bases with no gene match: 12. The CDR3, as DNA: TGCGCCAGCAGCCACTTACAGGGGCGCGTCAGGAATGAAAAACTGTTTTTT. Its protein product is CASSHLQGRVRNEKLFF.

The chain uses TRBV5-1 and TRBJ2-3, with TRBD2 matching 10 bases. V dropped 4 bases and J dropped 5; count of bases not matched to a gene: 10. From germline, CDR1 is SGHRS and CDR2 YFSETQ. The CDR3 covers 16 residues. CDR3 protein: CASSTGLAEPQDTQYF. The CDR3 DNA sequence: TGCGCCAGCAGCACAGGACTAGCGGAGCCGCAAGATACGCAGTATTTT. The full variable domain, in which reference TRBV5-1 and TRBJ2-3 provide the parts outside the CDR3, is KAGVTQTPRYLIKTRGQQVTLSCSPISGHRSVSWYQQTPGQGLQFLFEYFSETQRNKGNFPGRFSGRQFSNSRSEMNVSTLELGDSALYLCASSTGLAEPQDTQYFGPGTRLTVL.

The CDR3 is CSVEGRHYEQYF. CDR3 sequence (DNA): TGCAGCGTTGAAGGGCGACACTACGAGCAGTACTTC. J is TRBJ2-7 and V is TRBV29-1; D gene unclear. The CDR3 has 12 residues. Looked up from germline, CDR1 is SQVTM and CDR2 is ANQGSEA. Trimming shortened V by 1 base and J by 3 bases, and 7 bases separated the two germline ends.

V usage is TRBV6-5 and J usage is TRBJ1-1; weak D call: TRBD1 (5 bases). Trimming left V 1 base short and J 0 bases short, with 12 bases between. The CDR3 extends over 16 amino acids. The V gene's germline CDR1 is MNHEY and CDR2 SVGAGI. CDR3 sequence reads: CASSYWGGSMNTEAFF. The CDR3 DNA reads TGTGCCAGCAGTTACTGGGGCGGTTCCATGAACACTGAAGCTTTCTTT.

The chain uses TRBV6-1 and TRBJ2-7; 8 bases are a match to TRBD2. Germline loops: CDR1 MNHNS, CDR2 SASEGT. V lost 6 bases and J lost 0; bases outside the gene matches: 4. CDR3 size: 14 residues. The CDR3 coding sequence is TGTGCCAGCAGGGAGCGGGGGTACTCCTACGAGCAGTACTTC. Protein product: CASRERGYSYEQYF.

V is TRBV14 and J is TRBJ1-2; D ambiguous. V lost 0 bases and J lost 5, with 7 bases in between. Germline V gene sequence: CDR1 SGHDN, CDR2 FVKESK. The length of the CDR3 is 13 residues. The CDR3 region has the DNA TGTGCCAGCAGCCAAGATTTCCAGTATGGCTACACCTTC. Translating gives CASSQDFQYGYTF.

V usage is TRBV5-1 and J usage is TRBJ2-1, with a weak D call TRBD2 (6 bases). Germline V gene sequence: CDR1 SGHRS, CDR2 YFSETQ. This CDR3 has 15 amino acids. Trimming shortened V by 0 bases and J by 4 bases, and 11 bases separated the two germline ends. CDR3 in DNA: TGCGCCAGCAGCTTGGATAGCGGACGGTACAATGAGCAGTTCTTC. This codes for CASSLDSGRYNEQFF.

The chain couples TRBV4-2 to TRBJ2-1, with D maybe TRBD1 (5 bases). The germline CDR1 and CDR2 sequences are LGHNA and YNFKEQ. The V gene lost 3 bases and the J gene lost 3 bases, with 18 bases spanning the gap. The CDR3 has 17 amino acids. CDR3 loop: CASSQEFRARDYNEQFF. CDR3 DNA sequence: TGTGCCAGCAGCCAGGAATTCAGGGCAAGGGACTACAATGAGCAGTTCTTC.

The rearrangement links TRBV28 to TRBJ2-7, with D perhaps TRBD1 (5 bases). The V end lost 5 bases, the J end lost 2 bases, and 10 bases lay between the germline ends. Germline values: CDR1 MDHEN, CDR2 SYDVKM. The CDR3 length is 13 residues. CDR3 nucleotide sequence: TGTGCCAGCAGTGGGGCGACTGCCTACGAGCAGTACTTC. Protein sequence: CASSGATAYEQYF.

This sequence joins TRBV7-9 and TRBJ1-5; 7 nucleotides agree with TRBD1. CDR1 is SEHNR and CDR2 is FQNEAQ in the germline V gene (reference sequence). Trimming at V came to 1 base and at J to 6 bases, leaving 9 bases not matched to a gene. CDR3 length: 16 amino acids. CDR3 residues: CASSLGTGQVSQPQHF. CDR3 coding DNA: TGTGCCAGCAGCTTAGGAACAGGACAGGTTTCTCAGCCCCAGCATTTT. Variable domain in full (rest from reference TRBV7-9 and TRBJ1-5): DTGVSQNPRHKITKRGQNVTFRCDPISEHNRLYWYRQTLGQGPEFLTYFQNEAQLEKSRLLSDRFSAERPKGSFSTLEIQRTEQGDSAMYLCASSLGTGQVSQPQHFGDGTRLSIL.

The chain has TRBV4-2 and TRBJ2-7, with TRBD2 matching 11 bases. Germline values: CDR1 LGHNA, CDR2 YNFKEQ. With V trimmed by 1 base and J by 0 bases, 5 bases remained unmatched. CDR3 length: 17 residues. The CDR3 bases are TGTGCCAGCAGCCAAGTTCTAGCGGGAGGAACCTCCTACGAGCAGTACTTC. It encodes CASSQVLAGGTSYEQYF.

The chain has TRBV13 and TRBJ2-5, with TRBD1 matching over 8 bases. CDR3 size: 15 residues. CDR1 PRHDT and CDR2 FYEKMQ come from the germline V gene (reference sequence). The V and J ends lost 4 bases and 5 bases, in that order; junction bases with no gene match: 9. CDR3 in DNA: TGTGCCAGCAGCTCACTTACAGGGGGTGGGGAGACCCAGTACTTC. It is translated as CASSSLTGGGETQYF.

The J gene is TRBJ1-1, the V gene TRBV15, with D possibly being TRBD1 (5 bases). This CDR3 is 16 amino acids long. Germline lookup yields CDR1 LNHNV and CDR2 YYDKDF (reference sequence). The V gene lost 1 base and the J gene lost 4 bases, with 16 bases spanning the gap. The CDR3 DNA reads as TGTGCCACCAGCAGAGTCTCGACAGCTCGGGTCACTGAAGCTTTCTTT. Translated: CATSRVSTARVTEAFF. Variable domain in full (rest from reference TRBV15 and TRBJ1-1): DAMVIQNPRYQVTQFGKPVTLSCSQTLNHNVMYWYQQKSSQAPKLLFHYYDKDFNNEADTPDNFQSRRPNTSFCFLDIRSPGLGDTAMYLCATSRVSTARVTEAFFGQGTRLTVV.

This chain joins TRBV7-9 and TRBJ1-4; D perhaps matches TRBD1 (5 bases). The germline V and J ends were trimmed by 1 base and 8 bases, with 11 bases remaining between them. Germline CDR1 and CDR2: SEHNR and FQNEAQ (reference sequence). CDR3 length: 14 residues. CDR3 amino acids: CASSLGREGEKLFF. The CDR3 region has the DNA TGTGCCAGCAGCTTAGGCAGGGAGGGAGAAAAACTGTTTTTT.

The genes are TRBV6-1 and TRBJ2-7, with a tentative D call TRBD1 (6 bases). The V end was cut by 2 bases, the J end by 7 bases, with 18 bases between. CDR1 is MNHNS and CDR2 is SASEGT in the germline V gene. This CDR3 is 15 amino acids long. CDR3 coding DNA: TGTGCCAGCAGTGAACTGGCAGGGGCCCAGTCGGAGCAGTACTTC. This gives the protein CASSELAGAQSEQYF.

The gene calls are TRBV7-9 and TRBJ1-2; D may be TRBD1 (5 bases). The V end lost 3 bases, the J end lost 0 bases, and 8 bases lay between the germline ends. Looked up from germline, CDR1 is SEHNR and CDR2 is FQNEAQ (reference sequence). The CDR3 runs to 14 residues. Here the CDR3 reads CASSLGLTNYGYTF. DNA for the CDR3: TGTGCCAGCAGCTTGGGACTGACTAACTATGGCTACACCTTC.

The gene calls are TRBV28 and TRBJ1-1; D might be TRBD1 (5 bases). The V gene lost 6 bases and the J gene lost 2 bases, with 19 bases spanning the gap. CDR3 size: 16 residues. Germline CDR1 reads MDHEN; CDR2 reads SYDVKM. The CDR3 coding sequence is TGTGCCAGCAGCTACCCGGGACTTCCGGCTAACACTGAAGCTTTCTTT. It is translated as CASSYPGLPANTEAFF.

The chain has TRBV2 and TRBJ1-3, with 10 bases matching TRBD1. Per the germline V gene, CDR1 is SNHLY and CDR2 is FYNNEI. The length of the CDR3 is 15 residues. The junction had 5 bases not matched to a gene; V was cut back by 5 bases and J by 4 bases. CDR3 nucleotides: TGTGCCAGCAGTCCGACAGGGGGCCTAGGAAACACCATATATTTT. Translating gives CASSPTGGLGNTIYF. Variable domain in full (rest from reference TRBV2 and TRBJ1-3): EPEVTQTPSHQVTQMGQEVILRCVPISNHLYFYWYRQILGQKVEFLVSFYNNEISEKSEIFDDQFSVERPDGSNFTLKIRSTKLEDSAMYFCASSPTGGLGNTIYFGEGSWLTVV.

The chain carries TRBV7-9 and TRBJ2-7; the match to TRBD1 covers 12 bases. V lost 4 bases and J lost 2; bases outside the gene matches: 12. This CDR3 region has 18 residues. The germline CDR1 and CDR2 sequences are SEHNR and FQNEAQ (reference sequence). CDR3 amino acids: CASSSGTGGKVTAYEQYF. In DNA form, the CDR3 reads TGTGCCAGCAGCTCCGGGACAGGGGGCAAAGTCACGGCCTACGAGCAGTACTTC.